This T cell receptor (beta chain) was identified during a study of shared clonotypes between healthy human individuals (TCRdb year 2020). Turning to the overall study: The cohort included three men and a couple of women between 18 and 49 years of age. For each donor, CD4 naive and CD4 memory were each run on three plates, CD8 naive on two plates, and CD8 memory on one plate. Blood TCR repertoires of a handful of healthy adults were deeply sequenced to estimate repertoire size and the extent of clonotype sharing between individuals. To increase sequencing depth and limit assay-specific biases, TCR repertoire library preparation and sequencing were carried out by different laboratories using diverse techniques. Each donor's leukapheresis produced roughly between roughly 0.94 and 9.5 billion PBMCs.

Using the deep immunoSEQ assay, multiplex PCR amplified TCR CDR3 regions from genomic DNA. Extracted genomic DNA from each cell subset was spread evenly across all wells of several immunoSEQ 96-well plates, with each plate serving as a replicate. Each replicate PCR for sorted subsets received roughly 0.2 ug genomic DNA, equal to about 29,000 T cell genomes. Purified libraries were measured with a Qubit 3.0 fluorometer, size-checked on a Bioanalyzer 2100, and measured again with the KAPA Library Quantification kit. Every immunoSEQ 96-well plate was sequenced on a separate single-read 150-cycle Illumina NextSeq 550 flow cell. Per the source publication's procedure: Because the immunoSEQ output included only junctional sequences and no quality scores, the filtering could not be the same as the filtering used for full-length reads. Sequences were annotated with PyIR, a Python wrapper for IgBLAST v1.9, using IMGT germline references to assign V/J genes and CDR3. Reads were filtered out if the reads had weak V/J assignments (E-value above 1e-6), no CDR3, stop codons, out-of-frame junctions, or ambiguous translated residues. V3J clonotypes were defined as sequences sharing an identical inferred V gene, J gene, and CDR3 amino acid sequence. To compute the percentage overlap between repertoires, the number of shared unique clonotypes was divided by the size of the smaller repertoire. Three approaches were used to assess repertoire richness: RTK rarefaction, the Chao1 estimator, and Recon v2.1 estimates of unobserved clonotypes. For all TCRbeta clonotypes obtained by the gDNA method from several donors, generation probabilities were computed with OLGA. Drawn from immuneACCESS, this table holds only the in-frame rearrangements with V and J called that TCRdb kept. Clones are partly lost; checked studies trace under half to an unresolved V gene and leave the rest unexplained. That table is the source of V, J and clone size, and D and trimming were worked out from the DNA. This sample gives about 690,000 clones in total; about 90% of them show up just once. The top ten clonotypes cover roughly 36% of the sample.

The donors were healthy, HIV-negative adults who had no recently reported acute infections or vaccinations. Every donor was a Caucasian adult residing in Nashville, Tennessee, USA. CD8 memory samples were composed of magnetically selected CD45RO+ cells combined with CCR7-negative CD45RA+ effector memory (TemRA) cells. After blood collection by leukapheresis, PBMCs were isolated using Ficoll-Histopaque density gradient centrifugation and then cryopreserved in the vapor phase of liquid nitrogen. Analytical flow cytometry was used to check the purity and quantity of every magnetically sorted T cell population. Genomic DNA was isolated from each sorted fraction and quantified by UV absorbance on a Nanodrop 2000c. The CDR3 holds 15 amino acids from the cysteine to the phenylalanine. Just the 45-base CDR3 DNA is kept, in frame starting at base 1. V is reduced by 4 bases and J by 9 bases, leaving a spacing of 19 bases between them. According to the germline V gene (reference sequence), CDR1 reads SGHKS and CDR2 reads YYEKEE.

In regard to this clone: Its antigen has not been determined. The record has no base qualities; no much larger clone is one base away.

Overall results and qualifications from the work: The small number of donors limited the genetic and exposure-history diversity represented. Incomplete sequencing was indicated by rarefaction of sorted-subset datasets, despite the large sequencing depth. Across a handful of donors, about 5.2% of naive CD4, 3% to 4% of naive CD8, around 2.1% of memory CD4, and about 0.4% of memory CD8 clonotypes were shared. Sampling was restricted to blood, and TCR repertoires in tissues likely differ from the TCR repertoires found in blood. Compared with non-shared clonotypes, clonotypes shared by all four sorted-subset donors had higher generation probabilities. Larger estimated clonotype richness was generally found for naive subsets than for memory subsets. Pairwise subsampling led to the expectation that sequencing depth would affect the degree of clonotype sharing among donors.

The sequence joins TRBV5-5 to TRBJ2-2, with no confident D gene call. The origin of this receptor is a man younger than 35 in good health. Some clones in this sample may be carry-over from other donors' samples. Sequencing used memory CD8+ T cells from PBMCs. This sample's cell subset or site label indicates: CD45RO+ cells pooled with CCR7-negative TemRA cells. The CDR3 region: CASSVGNFAPWELFF. The DNA is as follows: TGTGCCAGCAGCGTAGGCAATTTTGCCCCCTGGGAGCTGTTTTTT.